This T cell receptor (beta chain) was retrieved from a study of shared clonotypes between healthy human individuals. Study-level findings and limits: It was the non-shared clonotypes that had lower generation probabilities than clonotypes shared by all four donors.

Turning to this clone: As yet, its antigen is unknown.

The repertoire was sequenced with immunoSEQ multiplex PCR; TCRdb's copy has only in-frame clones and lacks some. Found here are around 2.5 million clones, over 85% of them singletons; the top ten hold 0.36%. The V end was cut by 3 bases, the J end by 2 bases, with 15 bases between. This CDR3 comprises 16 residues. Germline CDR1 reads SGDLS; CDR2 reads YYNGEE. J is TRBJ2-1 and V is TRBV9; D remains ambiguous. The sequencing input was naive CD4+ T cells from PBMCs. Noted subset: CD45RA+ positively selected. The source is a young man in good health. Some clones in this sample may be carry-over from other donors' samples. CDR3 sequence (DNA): TGTGCCAGCAGCGGGGCCCTGAGAATAGCCTACAATGAGCAGTTCTTC. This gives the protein CASSGALRIAYNEQFF.